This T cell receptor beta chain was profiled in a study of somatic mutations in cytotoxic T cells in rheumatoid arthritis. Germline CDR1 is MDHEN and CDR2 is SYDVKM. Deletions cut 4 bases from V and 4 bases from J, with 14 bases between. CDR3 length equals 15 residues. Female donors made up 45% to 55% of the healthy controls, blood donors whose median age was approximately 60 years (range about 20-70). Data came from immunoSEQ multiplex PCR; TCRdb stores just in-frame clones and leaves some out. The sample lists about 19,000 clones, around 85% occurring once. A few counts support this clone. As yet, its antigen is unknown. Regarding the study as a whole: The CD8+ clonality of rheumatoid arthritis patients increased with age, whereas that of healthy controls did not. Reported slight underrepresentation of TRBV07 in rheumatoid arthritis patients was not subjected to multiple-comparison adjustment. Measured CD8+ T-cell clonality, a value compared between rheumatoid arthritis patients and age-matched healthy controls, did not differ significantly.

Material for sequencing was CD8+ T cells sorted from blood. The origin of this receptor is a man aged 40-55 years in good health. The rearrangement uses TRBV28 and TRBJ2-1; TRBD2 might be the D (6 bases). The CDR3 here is CASSYLGRIYNEQFF. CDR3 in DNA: TGTGCCAGCAGTTACCTTGGGAGGATATACAATGAGCAGTTCTTC.